This is a list of T cell receptor beta chains from one sample in a study of blood T cell repertoires in COVID-19. The table came from immunoSEQ multiplex PCR; TCRdb's copy has only in-frame clones and leaves some out. Of 120,000 or so clones listed, around 81% are singletons. The source material was peripheral blood. The receptors come from a man aged 25-40 years with COVID-19, enrolled during active disease. Each CDR3 is given with its conserved first and last residue. Each record gives: clone size, J gene, V gene, CDR3 protein. The size entry is marked missing in some rows and otherwise reads once, few, many or a size class.

. | TRBJ2-3 | TRBV6-1 | CASSDPGATDTQYF
. | TRBJ1-1 | TRBV6-4 | CASSDREHTEAFF
. | TRBJ1-1 | TRBV5-1 | CASSLSGDLNTEAFF
few | TRBJ2-5 | TRBV7-2 | CASSLVQGGETQYF
. | TRBJ1-3 | TRBV7-2 | CASSPQGDSGNTIYF
. | TRBJ1-2 | TRBV30 | CAWSVKPPTLGSPFYGYTF
many | TRBJ2-7 | TRBV19 | CASRAPGQGFYEQYF
once | TRBJ2-1 | TRBV5-1 | CASSPETGDNEQFF
. | TRBJ2-5 | TRBV11-3 | CASSLPAGGRETQYF
few | TRBJ2-3 | TRBV6-5 | CASSYSRGGTDTQYF
many | TRBJ1-5 | TRBV3-1/TRBV3-2 | CASSQMDRVGNQPQHF
once | TRBJ2-5 | TRBV6-6 | CASSAAGAQYF
. | TRBJ2-7 | TRBV18 | CASSSLTGTGDLEQYF
. | TRBJ2-7 | TRBV18 | CASSLTGDSEQYF
once | TRBJ2-3 | TRBV2 | CASRGLAGGDSGTQYF
. | TRBJ1-1 | TRBV19 | CASSIFDRGGSEAFF
. | TRBJ2-5 | TRBV29-1 | CSGTGGQETQYF
. | TRBJ2-1 | TRBV28 | CASTPWTSGSVDEQFF
. | TRBJ2-2 | TRBV10-3 | CAKREGRTGELFF
. | TRBJ2-3 | TRBV7-9 | CASSFVTGDTQYF
. | TRBJ1-5 | TRBV19 | CASSRGAGVEQPQHF
. | TRBJ2-7 | TRBV28 | CASSRYSGSYNEQYF
. | TRBJ2-6 | TRBV28 | CASTMGASGANVLTF
. | TRBJ1-1 | TRBV6-6 | CASSYLGGNEAFF
. | TRBJ2-1 | TRBV29-1 | CSVPGWPGNNEQFF
. | TRBJ2-7 | TRBV24-1 | CATSPEVSRTGGNEQYF
. | TRBJ1-2 | TRBV7-6 | CASSSPGTGSYTF
. | TRBJ2-7 | TRBV10-3 | CAISESSGGYEQYF
. | TRBJ2-7 | TRBV7-2 | CASSLGAGADEQYF
. | TRBJ1-6 | TRBV6-6 | CASSRGRDRDSPLHF
. | TRBJ1-6 | TRBV2 | CASTGAVRANSPLHF
. | TRBJ1-3 | TRBV6-5 | CASSKGQGPGNTIYF
few | TRBJ2-5 | TRBV7-2 | CASSFQQGAETQYF
. | TRBJ2-1 | TRBV27 | CASSPQASGREGYNEQFF
. | TRBJ1-3 | TRBV4-1 | CASSADSLPGNTIYF
. | TRBJ2-3 | TRBV2 | CASIDRGDTQYF